This record concerns one TCR beta chain sequence. It has no known antigen specificity. No base quality information exists; no much larger clone differs at one position. Whole blood was collected in K2EDTA tubes by collaborating institutions according to the institutions' own protocols. For TCRbeta analysis, collaborators shipped samples as frozen whole blood, isolated PBMCs, or DNA extracted from either of those sample types. The data were obtained in a study of blood T cell repertoires in COVID-19 (dated by TCRdb to 2018 to 2020). A note on the overall study: Samples covering the acute and convalescent phases of COVID-19 were provided by collaborators in the United States, Italy and Spain. The prospective study material was composed of cDNA or gDNA derived from T cells, B-cell-depleted T cells, or PBMCs. Subjects who had been exposed to COVID-19, were actively infected with it, or had recovered from it provided the deeply sampled blood TCRbeta repertoires that made up the dataset. A freely available public database, intended as a resource for researchers studying the immune response to SARS-CoV-2, is where the repertoires were released. Samples were obtained from the ongoing ImmuneRACE study (first 160 participants) and from 1,200 or so subjects provided by 6 global collaborators. Nearly every sample came with metadata listing a de-identified subject ID, COVID-19 status, age in years and sex. Where HLA class I and class II types were available, the types were taken from metadata supplied by the sample provider, not from assay-based typing. Broad study findings and their caveats: Clinical and demographic metadata were provided uncurated, with the amount varying by source and participant.

The immunoSEQ Assay, a bias-controlled multiplex PCR, was used to amplify TCRbeta CDR3 regions from genomic DNA. In the paper's pipeline: The number of nucleated cells in each sample was estimated by amplification of reference gene primers within the assay. Sequence reads were collapsed and filtered to measure the absolute abundance of every unique TCRbeta CDR3 rearrangement. For each sample, productive Simpson clonality was calculated as the square root of Simpson's diversity index over productive rearrangements. TCRdb limited this immuneACCESS table to in-frame rearrangements with V and J called. A share of clones is missing; checked studies link under half to unresolved V genes, and the rest is unexplained. That table gives V, J and clone size, and the DNA gave D and trimming. Counted in this sample were over 100,000 clones; around 78% of them appeared once. The ten biggest clones cover around a sixth of the sample.

CDR1 MNHEY and CDR2 SMNVEV were looked up in the germline V gene (reference sequence). The CDR3 spans 11 residues, from the cysteine through the phenylalanine. The CDR3 DNA has 33 bases and is translated from base 1. Trimming takes 9 bases off V and 15 bases off J; junction bases not matched to a gene: 9. What was sequenced was peripheral blood. Rearrangement joined TRBV27 to TRBJ2-3; the central 10 bases match TRBD1. The TCR comes from an older woman with acute or convalescent COVID-19. CDR3 reads: CASSEGQGYYF. In nucleotide form, the sequence is TGTGCCAGTTCAGAGGGACAGGGGTACTATTTT.